The 5 T cell receptor beta chains presented below share a single source sample, sequenced in a study of cytomegalovirus exposure and HLA in healthy donors. The PCR employed 60 Vbeta primers together with 13 Jbeta primers. Sequencing used immunoSEQ multiplex PCR; TCRdb keeps in-frame clones, though not all of them. The sample has some 180,000 clones; about 9% are singletons. The sequenced sample was PBMCs. The receptor source for this set is a woman in her 30s in good health and CMV-seropositive.

The rearrangement links TRBV7-7 to TRBJ2-7, with TRBD2 matching 9 bases. The germline V gene encodes CDR1 SSHAT and CDR2 FNYEAQ (reference sequence). CDR3 length: 16 residues. The ends lost 5 bases at V and 0 bases at J; junction bases unmatched: 8. The CDR3 nucleotides read TGTGCCAGCAGCCCCGGACTAGCGTTTAGCTCCTACGAGCAGTACTTC. It translates to CASSPGLAFSSYEQYF.

This chain links TRBV9 with TRBJ1-2; TRBD1 aligns across 8 bases. Trimming took 7 bases from V and 7 from J; bases not matched to a gene: 9. The CDR3 consists of 13 residues. CDR1 is SGDLS and CDR2 is YYNGEE in the germline V gene. Here the CDR3 reads CASSVQGAFGYTF. The CDR3 nucleotides are TGTGCCAGCTCCGTGCAGGGGGCCTTTGGCTACACCTTC.

V is TRBV5-1 and J is TRBJ2-7; TRBD1 aligns across 7 bases. CDR1 SGHRS and CDR2 YFSETQ come from the germline V gene. The CDR3 has 15 amino acids. V was clipped by 0 bases and J by 5 bases; unmatched bases: 8. The CDR3, as DNA: TGCGCCAGCAGCTTGGCGGGACAGAGTTACGACGAGCAGTACTTC. Translating it yields CASSLAGQSYDEQYF.

The rearrangement joins TRBV30 to TRBJ1-5; 8 nucleotides align to TRBD1. Germline CDR1 and CDR2: GTSNPN and SVGIG (reference sequence). This CDR3 spans 13 amino acids. Trimming took 1 base from V and 7 from J; bases not matched to a gene: 3. The CDR3 DNA reads TGTGCCTGGAGTGGGCAGGGGGCCCAGCCCCAGCATTTT. Its protein product is CAWSGQGAQPQHF.

The V and J genes are TRBV6-1 and TRBJ1-1; 9 bases line up with TRBD1. The CDR3 runs 15 residues. Germline V lookup: CDR1 MNHNS, CDR2 SASEGT. V shed 7 bases and J 1 base; nucleotides not matched to a gene: 7. This chain's CDR3 is CASTWGGQGNTEAFF. CDR3 DNA sequence: TGTGCCAGCACCTGGGGGGGACAGGGGAACACTGAAGCTTTCTTT.